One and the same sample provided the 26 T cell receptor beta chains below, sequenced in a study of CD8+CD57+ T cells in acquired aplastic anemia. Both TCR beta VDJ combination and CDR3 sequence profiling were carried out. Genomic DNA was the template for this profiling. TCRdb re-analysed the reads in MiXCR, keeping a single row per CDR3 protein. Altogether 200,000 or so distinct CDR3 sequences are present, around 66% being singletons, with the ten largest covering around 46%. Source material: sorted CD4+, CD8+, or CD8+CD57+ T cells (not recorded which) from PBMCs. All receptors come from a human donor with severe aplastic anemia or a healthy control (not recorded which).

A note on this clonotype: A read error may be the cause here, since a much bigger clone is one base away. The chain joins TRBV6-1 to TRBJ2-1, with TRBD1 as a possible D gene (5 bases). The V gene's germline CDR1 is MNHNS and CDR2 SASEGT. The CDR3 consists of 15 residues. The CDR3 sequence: CASSEDQGRRNERFF. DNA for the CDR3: TGTGCCAGCAGCGAGGATCAGGGCCGGCGGAATGAGCGGTTCTTC.

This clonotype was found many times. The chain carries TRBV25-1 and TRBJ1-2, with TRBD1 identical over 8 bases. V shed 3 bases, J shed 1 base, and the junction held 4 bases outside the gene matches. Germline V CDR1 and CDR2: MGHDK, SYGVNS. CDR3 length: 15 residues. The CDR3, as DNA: TGTGCCAGCAGTGAGGACAGGGAATATAACTATGGCTACACCTTC. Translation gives CASSEDREYNYGYTF.

The CDR3 bases are TGTGCCAGCAGCCAAGCCGACAGCGGTTCGAGTCAGCCCCAGCATTTT. It is translated as CASSQADSGSSQPQHF. The chain uses TRBV13 and TRBJ1-5, with a possible D match to TRBD1 (5 bases). The CDR3 is made up of 16 amino acids. V lost 5 bases to trimming and J lost 6 bases, with 20 bases between them. CDR1 is PRHDT and CDR2 is FYEKMQ in the germline V gene (reference sequence).

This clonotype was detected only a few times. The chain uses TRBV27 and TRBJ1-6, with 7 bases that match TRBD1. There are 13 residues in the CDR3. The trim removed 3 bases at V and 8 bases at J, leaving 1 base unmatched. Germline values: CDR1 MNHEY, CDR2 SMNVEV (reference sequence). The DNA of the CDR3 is TGTGCCAGCAGTTTCGGGACAGATTCACCCCTCCACTTT. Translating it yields CASSFGTDSPLHF.

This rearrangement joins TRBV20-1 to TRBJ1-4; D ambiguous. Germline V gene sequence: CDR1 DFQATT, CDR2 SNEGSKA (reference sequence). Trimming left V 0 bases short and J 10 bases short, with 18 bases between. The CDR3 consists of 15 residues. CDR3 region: CSARDLAGSDGKLFF. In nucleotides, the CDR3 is TGCAGTGCTAGAGATCTTGCCGGCTCTGATGGAAAACTGTTTTTT.

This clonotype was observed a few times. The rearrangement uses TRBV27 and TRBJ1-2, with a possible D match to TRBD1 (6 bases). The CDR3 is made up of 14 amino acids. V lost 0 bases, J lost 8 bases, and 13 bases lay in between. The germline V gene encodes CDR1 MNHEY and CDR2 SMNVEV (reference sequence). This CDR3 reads CASSLSGGVLGYTF. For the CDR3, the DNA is TGTGCCAGCAGTTTATCCGGGGGCGTTTTGGGCTACACCTTC.

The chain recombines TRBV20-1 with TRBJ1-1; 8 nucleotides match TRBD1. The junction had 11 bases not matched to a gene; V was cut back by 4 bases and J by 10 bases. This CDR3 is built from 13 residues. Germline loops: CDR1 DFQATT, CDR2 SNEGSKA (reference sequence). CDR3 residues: CSAKPMTGVLAFF. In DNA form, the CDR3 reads TGCAGTGCTAAACCGATGACAGGGGTTCTAGCTTTCTTT.

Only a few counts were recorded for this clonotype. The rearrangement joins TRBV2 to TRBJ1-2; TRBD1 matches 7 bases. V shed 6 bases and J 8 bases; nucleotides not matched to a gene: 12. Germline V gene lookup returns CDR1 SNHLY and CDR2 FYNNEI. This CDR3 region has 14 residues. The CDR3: CASRGQGGAGGYTF. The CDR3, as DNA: TGTGCCAGCAGGGGTCAAGGGGGCGCGGGCGGCTACACCTTC.

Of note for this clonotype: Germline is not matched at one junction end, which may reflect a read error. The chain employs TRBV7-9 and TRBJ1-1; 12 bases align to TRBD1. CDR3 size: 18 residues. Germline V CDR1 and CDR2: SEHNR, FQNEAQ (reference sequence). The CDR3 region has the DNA TGTGCCAGCAGCTTAACGGGGGGGACAGGGGGCGCGGACACTGAGGCTTTCTTT. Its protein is CASSLTGGTGGADTEAFF.

The CDR3 DNA follows: TGCAGTGCTAGAAGAGCGGTCGAGCAGTACTTC. It is translated as CSARRAVEQYF. This chain joins TRBV20-1 and TRBJ2-7; maybe TRBD2 (5 bases). Trimming pared 2 bases from V and 6 bases from J, leaving 8 bases between. CDR3 length: 11 amino acids. Germline lookup yields CDR1 DFQATT and CDR2 SNEGSKA (reference sequence).

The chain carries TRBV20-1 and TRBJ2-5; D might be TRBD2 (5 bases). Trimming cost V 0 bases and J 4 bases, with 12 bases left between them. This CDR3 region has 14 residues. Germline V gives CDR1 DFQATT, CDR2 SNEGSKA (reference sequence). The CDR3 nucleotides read TGCAGTGCTAGAGACCCACTAGGCGGAGAGACCCAGTACTTC. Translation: CSARDPLGGETQYF.

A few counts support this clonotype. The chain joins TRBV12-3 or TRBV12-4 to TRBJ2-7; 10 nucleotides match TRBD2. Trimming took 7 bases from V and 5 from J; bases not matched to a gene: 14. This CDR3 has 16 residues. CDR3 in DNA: TGTGCCAGCACCCCTTCCCGGCTAGCGGGAGAACACGAGCAGTACTTC. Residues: CASTPSRLAGEHEQYF.

The CDR3 protein is CASSQGNYGYTF. The CDR3 DNA reads as TGTGCCAGCAGCCAGGGGAACTATGGCTACACCTTC. The chain uses TRBV7-2 and TRBJ1-2; D possibly corresponds to TRBD1 (6 bases). V shed 5 bases and J shed 2 bases, with 6 bases lying between them. The CDR3 extends over 12 amino acids. CDR1 and CDR2 (germline): SGHTA, FQGNSA.

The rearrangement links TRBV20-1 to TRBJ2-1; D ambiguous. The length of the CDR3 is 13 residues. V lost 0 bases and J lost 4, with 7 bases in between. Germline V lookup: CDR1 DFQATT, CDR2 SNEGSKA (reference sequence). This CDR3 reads CSARDPAYNEQFF. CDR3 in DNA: TGCAGTGCTAGAGACCCAGCTTACAATGAGCAGTTCTTC.

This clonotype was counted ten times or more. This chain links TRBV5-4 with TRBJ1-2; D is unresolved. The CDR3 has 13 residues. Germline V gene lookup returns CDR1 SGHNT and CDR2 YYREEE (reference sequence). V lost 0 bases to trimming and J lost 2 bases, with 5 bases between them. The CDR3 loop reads CASSLAKNYGYTF. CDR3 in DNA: TGTGCCAGCAGCTTGGCCAAGAACTATGGCTACACCTTC.

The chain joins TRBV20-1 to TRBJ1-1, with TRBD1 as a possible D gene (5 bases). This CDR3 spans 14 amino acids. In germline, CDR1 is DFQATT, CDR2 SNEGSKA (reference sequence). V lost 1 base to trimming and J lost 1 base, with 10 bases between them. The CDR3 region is CSARGGQKNTEAFF. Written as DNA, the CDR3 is TGCAGTGCTAGAGGGGGCCAAAAGAACACTGAAGCTTTCTTT.

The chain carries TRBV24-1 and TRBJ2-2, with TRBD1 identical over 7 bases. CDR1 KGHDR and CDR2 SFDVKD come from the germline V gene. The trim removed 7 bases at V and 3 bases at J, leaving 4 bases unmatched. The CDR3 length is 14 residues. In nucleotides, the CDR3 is TGTGCCACCAGGGGGACAGTCGACACCGGGGAGCTGTTTTTT. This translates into CATRGTVDTGELFF.

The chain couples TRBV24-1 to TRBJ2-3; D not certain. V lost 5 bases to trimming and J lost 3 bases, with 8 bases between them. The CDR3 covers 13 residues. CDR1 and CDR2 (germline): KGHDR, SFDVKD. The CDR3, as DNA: TGTGCCACCAGTGCGCTGTCGACAGATACGCAGTATTTT. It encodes CATSALSTDTQYF.

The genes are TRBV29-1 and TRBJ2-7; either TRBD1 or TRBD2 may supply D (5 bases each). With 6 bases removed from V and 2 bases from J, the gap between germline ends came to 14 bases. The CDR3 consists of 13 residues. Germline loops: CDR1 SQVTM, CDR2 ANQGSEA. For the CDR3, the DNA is TGCAGCGTCCGGGGCCGGACCGCCTACGAGCAGTACTTC. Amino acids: CSVRGRTAYEQYF.

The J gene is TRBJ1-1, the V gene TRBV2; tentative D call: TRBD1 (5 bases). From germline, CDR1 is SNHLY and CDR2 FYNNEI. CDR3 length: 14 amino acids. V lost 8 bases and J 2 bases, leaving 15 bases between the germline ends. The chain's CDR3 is CASHTQGGNTEAFF. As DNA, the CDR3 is TGTGCCAGCCATACTCAGGGCGGAAACACTGAAGCTTTCTTT.

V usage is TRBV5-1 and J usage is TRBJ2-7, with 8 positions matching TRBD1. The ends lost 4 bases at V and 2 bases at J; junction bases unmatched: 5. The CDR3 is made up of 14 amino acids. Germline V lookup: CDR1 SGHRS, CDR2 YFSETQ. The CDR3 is CASSPDRATYEQYF. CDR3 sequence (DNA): TGCGCCAGCAGCCCGGACAGGGCTACCTACGAGCAGTACTTC.

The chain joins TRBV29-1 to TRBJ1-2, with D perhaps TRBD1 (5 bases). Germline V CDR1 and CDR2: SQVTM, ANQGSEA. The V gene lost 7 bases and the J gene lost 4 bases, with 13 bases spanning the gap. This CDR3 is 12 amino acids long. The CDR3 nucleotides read TGCAGCGGCACGGACAAGTTCTATGGCTACACCTTC. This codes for CSGTDKFYGYTF.

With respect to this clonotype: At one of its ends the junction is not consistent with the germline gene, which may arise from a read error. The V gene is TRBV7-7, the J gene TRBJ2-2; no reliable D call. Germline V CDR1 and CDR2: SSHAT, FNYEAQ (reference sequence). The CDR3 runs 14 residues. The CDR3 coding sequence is TGTGCTAGCAGCCATCGGGCCGACACCGGGGAGCTGTTTTTT. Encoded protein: CASSHRADTGELFF.

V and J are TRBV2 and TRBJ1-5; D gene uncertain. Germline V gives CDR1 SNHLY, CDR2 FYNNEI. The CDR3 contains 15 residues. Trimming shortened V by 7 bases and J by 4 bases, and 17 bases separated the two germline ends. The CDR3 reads CASTSGWALNQPQHF. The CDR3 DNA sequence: TGTGCCAGCACCTCCGGGTGGGCCCTAAATCAGCCCCAGCATTTT.

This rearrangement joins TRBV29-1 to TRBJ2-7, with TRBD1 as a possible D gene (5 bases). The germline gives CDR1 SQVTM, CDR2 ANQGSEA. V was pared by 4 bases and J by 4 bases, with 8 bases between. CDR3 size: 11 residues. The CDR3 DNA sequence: TGCAGCGTTGGACAGTTATACGAGCAGTACTTC. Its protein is CSVGQLYEQYF.

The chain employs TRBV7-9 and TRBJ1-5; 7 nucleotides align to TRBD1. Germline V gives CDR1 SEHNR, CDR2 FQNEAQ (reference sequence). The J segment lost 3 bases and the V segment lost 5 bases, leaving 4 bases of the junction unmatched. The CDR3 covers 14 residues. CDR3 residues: CASSPTGPNQPQHF. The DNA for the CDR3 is TGTGCCAGCAGCCCGACAGGGCCCAATCAGCCCCAGCATTTT.